Sequencing of this T cell receptor beta chain was carried out in a study of blood T cell repertoires in COVID-19. About the research overall: T cells, B-cell-depleted T cells, or PBMCs provided the cDNA or gDNA that served as material.

In the study's own analysis: Amplification of reference gene primers provided the estimated nucleated cell counts. Clones were read by immunoSEQ multiplex PCR, and TCRdb kept only the in-frame ones, dropping some. That table gives V, J and clone size, and the DNA gave D and trimming. The table records a few hundred thousand clones, roughly 80% of them present only once. The sample comprised peripheral blood. The sequence derives from a man in his sixties who had recovered from COVID-19.

CDR3 DNA sequence: TGTGCCAGCAGCAGGGACATCAACACTGAAGCTTTCTTT. Translating gives CASSRDINTEAFF. The chain uses TRBV2 and TRBJ1-1; perhaps TRBD1 as D (6 bases). Germline CDR1 and CDR2: SNHLY and FYNNEI. The CDR3 loop spans 13 amino acids. V gave up 6 bases and J gave up 2 bases, with 10 bases separating them.